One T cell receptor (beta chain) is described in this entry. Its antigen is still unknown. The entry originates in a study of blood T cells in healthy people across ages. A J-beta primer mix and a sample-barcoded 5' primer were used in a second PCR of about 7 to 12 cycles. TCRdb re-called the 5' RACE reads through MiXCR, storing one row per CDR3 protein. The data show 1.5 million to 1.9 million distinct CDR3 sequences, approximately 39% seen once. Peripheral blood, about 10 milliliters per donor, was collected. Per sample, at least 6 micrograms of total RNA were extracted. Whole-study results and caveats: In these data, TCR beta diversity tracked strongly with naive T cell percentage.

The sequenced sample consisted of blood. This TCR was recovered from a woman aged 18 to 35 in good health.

CDR3 loop: CASSSTGLNYGYTF. CDR3 bases: TGTGCCAGCAGCTCTACAGGTCTCAACTATGGCTACACCTTC. The V call is TRBV7-2, the J call TRBJ1-2; D may be TRBD1 (5 bases). The CDR3 extends over 14 amino acids. V was cut by 4 bases and J by 2 bases, with 11 bases left in between. Germline V gene data show CDR1 as SGHTA and CDR2 as FQGNSA.